The present TCR beta chain was sequenced within a study of early T cells in non-severe SARS-CoV-2 infection. Study overall: Sequencing input comprised bulk RNA from unsorted whole blood; chain pairing was not available.

Individual cDNA molecules received unique molecular identifiers. TCRdb used MiXCR to reprocess the 5' RACE reads, holding one entry per CDR3 protein. This table has around 40,000 distinct CDR3 sequences, 5.9% appearing once. Losses at the gene ends were 0 bases for V and 2 bases for J; bases not matched to a gene: 5. Looked up from germline, CDR1 is MGHRA and CDR2 is YSYEKL. This CDR3 is built from 18 residues. This clonotype occurred many times. Material for sequencing was whole blood. The chain uses TRBV4-1 and TRBJ2-6; 9 bases line up with TRBD1. The source of this sequence is an adult who was a healthcare worker with PCR-confirmed SARS-CoV-2 infection or an uninfected control (not recorded which). CDR3 coding DNA: TGCGCCAGCAGCCAAGAGAACAGGGGGCGACCTGGGGCCAACGTCCTGACTTTC. This encodes CASSQENRGRPGANVLTF.